This T cell receptor beta chain appears in the sequencing data of a study of T-cell reconstitution after alpha-beta-depleted transplantation in children. Ten or more counts support this clonotype. The antigen is not known. This sample's TCRbeta library carried unique molecular identifier barcodes. TCRdb analysed the PCR reads with MiXCR anew, one entry per CDR3 protein. The table lists about 200,000 distinct CDR3 sequences, roughly 7% of them singletons, with approximately 5.7% in the top ten. Germline-derived CDR1 and CDR2 are LGHDT and YNNKEL (reference sequence). The CDR3 spans 15 residues. The V gene lost 3 bases and the J gene lost 0 bases, with 12 bases spanning the gap. Study observations and caveats: Alpha-beta T cells present about two months after transplant were reported to originate from several hundred expanded graft clones.

The specimen comprised PBMCs, sampled before TCRalphabeta/CD19-depleted stem cell transplant. The TCR was taken from a boy aged 2 to 10 with acute lymphoblastic leukemia, due to receive a stem cell transplant. The chain recombines TRBV3-1 with TRBJ2-7, with D possibly being TRBD1 (5 bases). The CDR3 protein is CASSQKTEISYEQYF. In DNA form, the CDR3 reads TGTGCCAGCAGCCAGAAGACAGAAATCTCCTACGAGCAGTACTTC.